The source of this T cell receptor (beta chain) is a study of blood T cell repertoires in COVID-19. V was cut by 4 bases and J by 3 bases, with 10 bases left in between. Looked up from germline, CDR1 is MNHEY and CDR2 is SVGAGI. This CDR3 region has 15 residues. In the study's own analysis: How many nucleated cells were present was estimated from reference gene primer amplification. Libraries were prepared by immunoSEQ multiplex PCR; TCRdb keeps only in-frame clonotypes and omits some of them. D and trimming were read from the DNA, whereas the V and J calls and clone size are those reported in that table. The sample consists of roughly 290,000 clones, around nine tenths of them appearing once.

J is TRBJ1-6 and V is TRBV6-5; no clear D gene. This sequence originates from a man in his thirties or forties with acute or convalescent COVID-19. The source material was peripheral blood. The CDR3 DNA is TGTGCCAGCAGTTTATCCAGGAACTATAATTCACCCCTCCACTTT. Translated, it gives CASSLSRNYNSPLHF.